This TCR beta chain was identified during a study of T cells after yellow fever vaccination. Broader study findings: FACS-sorted repertoires could contain abundant clonotypes contaminating from the bulk population.

CDR1 and CDR2 from the germline V gene are LNHDA and SQIVND (reference sequence). V lost 5 bases and J 7 bases, leaving 17 bases between the germline ends. The CDR3 totals 14 residues. TCRdb processed the 5' RACE reads anew with MiXCR; each CDR3 protein has one entry. There are some 340,000 distinct CDR3 sequences in the sample; 9.5% to 12% occur only once, and about 3.3% lies in the top ten. This clonotype has only a few counts. Its antigen is not known. The rearrangement joins TRBV19 to TRBJ1-1, with D unclear. This sequence was found in a man aged 18 to 30 who received the YFV17D yellow fever vaccine. The sequences come from CD4+ T cells sorted from PBMCs, collected 45 days after the yellow fever booster vaccination. CDR3 bases: TGTGCCAGTAGTCCCGCGGCCAGTATCGATGAAGCTTTCTTT. This codes for CASSPAASIDEAFF.